This TCR beta chain was retrieved from a study of OX40 agonist ivuxolimab in advanced cancers. Method: immunoSEQ multiplex PCR; TCRdb's copy keeps in-frame clones and lacks some. Altogether approximately 30,000 clones are present, about nine tenths being singletons, with the ten largest covering 24%. This CDR3 contains 14 residues. Germline values: CDR1 SGHAT, CDR2 FQNNGV. V lost 8 bases and J 4 bases, leaving 15 bases between the germline ends. The source is an adult with an advanced solid tumor such as melanoma, head and neck, liver or kidney cancer. The chain carries TRBV11-2 and TRBJ1-5; tentative D call: TRBD1 (5 bases). The sample in question was CD4+ or CD8+ T cells sorted from blood, obtained in a trial of the OX40 agonist ivuxolimab. The CDR3 coding sequence is TGTGCCAGCTCGCAGGGAGGGGTTAATCAGCCCCAGCATTTT. It is translated as CASSQGGVNQPQHF.